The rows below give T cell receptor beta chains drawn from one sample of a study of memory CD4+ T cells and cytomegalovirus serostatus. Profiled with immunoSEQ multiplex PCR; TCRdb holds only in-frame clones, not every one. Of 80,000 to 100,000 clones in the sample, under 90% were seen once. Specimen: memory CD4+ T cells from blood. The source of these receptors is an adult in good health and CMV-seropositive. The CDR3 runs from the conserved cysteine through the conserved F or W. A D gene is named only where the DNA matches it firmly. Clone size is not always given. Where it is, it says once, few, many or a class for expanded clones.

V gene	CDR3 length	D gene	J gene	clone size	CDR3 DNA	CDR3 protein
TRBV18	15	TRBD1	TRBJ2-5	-	TGTGCCAGCTCACCACCGGGACAGGGTGGAAAGACCCAGTACTTC	CASSPPGQGGKTQYF
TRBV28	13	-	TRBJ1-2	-	TGTGCCAGCAGCCCCCGATTTAACTATGGCTACACCTTC	CASSPRFNYGYTF
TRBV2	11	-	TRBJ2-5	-	TGTGCCAGCGGAAGGAAAGAGACCCAGTACTTC	CASGRKETQYF
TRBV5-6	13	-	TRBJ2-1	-	TGTGCCAGCAGTCCCATGTTCTACAATGAGCAGTTCTTC	CASSPMFYNEQFF
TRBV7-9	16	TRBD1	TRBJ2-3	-	TGTGCCAGCAGCTTAAAGGGACAGGGTCCCACAGATACGCAGTATTTT	CASSLKGQGPTDTQYF
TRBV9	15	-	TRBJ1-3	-	TGTGCCAGCAGCCTCGGACTGAGCTCTGGAAACACCATATATTTT	CASSLGLSSGNTIYF
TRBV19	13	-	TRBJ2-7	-	TGTGCCACTACAGGGGACTCAATCTACGAGCAGTACTTC	CATTGDSIYEQYF
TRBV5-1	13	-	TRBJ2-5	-	TGCGCCAGCAGCTTGGGGGTACAAGAGACCCAGTACTTC	CASSLGVQETQYF
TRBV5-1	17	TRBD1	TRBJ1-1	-	TGCGCCAGCAGCTTGGGGGCAGGGGGCGTCGGGATCACTGAAGCTTTCTTT	CASSLGAGGVGITEAFF
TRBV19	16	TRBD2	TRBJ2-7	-	TGTGCCAGTAGTGGCCGGACTAGCGGGAGCTCCTACGAGCAGTACTTC	CASSGRTSGSSYEQYF
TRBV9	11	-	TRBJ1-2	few	TGTGCCAGCAGCAGGGAGTATGGCTACACCTTC	CASSREYGYTF
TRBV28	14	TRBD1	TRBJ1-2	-	TGTGCCAGCAGTTTAATACCGGGACAGGGGGGCTACACCTTC	CASSLIPGQGGYTF
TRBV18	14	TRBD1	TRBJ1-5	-	TGTGCCAGCTCACAGGGGACAGGTAATCAGCCCCAGCATTTT	CASSQGTGNQPQHF
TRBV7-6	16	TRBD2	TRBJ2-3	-	TGTGCCAGCAGCTACCTAGCGGGAGTCCCAACAGATACGCAGTATTTT	CASSYLAGVPTDTQYF
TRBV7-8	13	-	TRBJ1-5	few	TGTGCCAGCAGCCCCGGTGAGCGTCAGCCCCAGCATTTT	CASSPGERQPQHF
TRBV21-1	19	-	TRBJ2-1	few	TGTGCCAGCAGCCCCTACGGTAGCGGAACCAGGTACCTCTACAATGAGCAGTTCTTC	CASSPYGSGTRYLYNEQFF
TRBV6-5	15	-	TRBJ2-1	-	TGTGCCAGCAGACGAAGCTTCAGGGTGGACAATGAGCAGTTCTTC	CASRRSFRVDNEQFF
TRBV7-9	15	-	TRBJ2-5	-	TGTGCCAGCAGCTTAGATCTACACCTCCAAGAGACCCAGTACTTC	CASSLDLHLQETQYF
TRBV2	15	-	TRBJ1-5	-	TGTGCCAGCAGGGAATCGGACGGAAGCAATCAGCCCCAGCATTTT	CASRESDGSNQPQHF
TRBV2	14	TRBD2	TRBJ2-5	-	TGTGCCAGCAGTACGACTAGCGGGCAAGAGACCCAGTACTTC	CASSTTSGQETQYF
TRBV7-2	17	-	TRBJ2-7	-	TGTGCCAGCAGCTTAAACCCGGGAGCCCTTAGCTCCTACGAGCAGTACTTC	CASSLNPGALSSYEQYF
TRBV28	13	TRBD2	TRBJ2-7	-	TGTGCCAGCCGGACTAGCGGGAGTCGCGAGCAGTACTTC	CASRTSGSREQYF
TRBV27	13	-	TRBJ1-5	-	TGTGCCAGTGCAGGGGATAGCAATCAGCCCCAGCATTTT	CASAGDSNQPQHF
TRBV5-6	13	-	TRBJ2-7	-	TGTGCCAGCAGCTTGTACAGCTCCTACGAGCAGTACTTC	CASSLYSSYEQYF
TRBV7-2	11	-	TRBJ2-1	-	TGTGCCAGCAGCTTAGTGGATGAGCAGTTCTTC	CASSLVDEQFF
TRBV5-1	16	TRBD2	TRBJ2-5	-	TGCGCCAGCAGCTTGCAGACTAGCGGGAGGGGGGAGACCCAGTACTTC	CASSLQTSGRGETQYF
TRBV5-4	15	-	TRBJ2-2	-	TGTGCCAGCAGCCCTACCAGACTCAGTACCGGGGAGCTGTTTTTT	CASSPTRLSTGELFF
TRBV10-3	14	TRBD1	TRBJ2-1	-	TGTGCCATCAGTGATGGACAGGACTACAATGAGCAGTTCTTC	CAISDGQDYNEQFF
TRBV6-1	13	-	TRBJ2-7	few	TGTGCCAGCAGTCGTACGAGGATCTCCGAGCAGTACTTC	CASSRTRISEQYF
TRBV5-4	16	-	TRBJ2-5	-	TGTGCCAGCAGCCCTGGGACAGGGCGGGGGGGAGAGACCCAGTACTTC	CASSPGTGRGGETQYF
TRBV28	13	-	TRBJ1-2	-	TGTGCCAGCAGTTTAGCGGGGCCCTATGGCTACACCTTC	CASSLAGPYGYTF
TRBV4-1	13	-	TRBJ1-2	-	TGCGCCAGCAGCCAACCCTGGACTGATGGCTACACCTTC	CASSQPWTDGYTF
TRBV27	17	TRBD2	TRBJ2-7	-	TGTGCCAGCAGTTCCCTGGGCGGCGGGGGAGCAAGGGCCGAGCAGTACTTC	CASSSLGGGGARAEQYF
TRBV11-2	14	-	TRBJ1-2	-	TGTGCCAGCTCGGGACGGATTACTAACTATGGCTACACCTTC	CASSGRITNYGYTF
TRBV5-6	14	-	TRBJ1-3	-	TGTGCCAGCAGCTTGCCCAATTCTGGAAACACCATATATTTT	CASSLPNSGNTIYF
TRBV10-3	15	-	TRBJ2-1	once	TGTGCCATCAGTGGGGGGGCGGGACTCGGTAATGAGCAGTTCTTC	CAISGGAGLGNEQFF